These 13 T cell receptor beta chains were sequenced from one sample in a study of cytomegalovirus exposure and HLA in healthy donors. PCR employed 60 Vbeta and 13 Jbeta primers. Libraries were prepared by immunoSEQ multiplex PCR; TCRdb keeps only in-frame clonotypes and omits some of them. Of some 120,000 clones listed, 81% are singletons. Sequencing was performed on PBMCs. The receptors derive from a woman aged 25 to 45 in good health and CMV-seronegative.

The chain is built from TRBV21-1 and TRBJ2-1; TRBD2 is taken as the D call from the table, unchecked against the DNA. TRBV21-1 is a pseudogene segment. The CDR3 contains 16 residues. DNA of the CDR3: TGTGCCAGCAGCGCCCTCCGGACTAGCTGTTACAATGAGCAGTTCTTC. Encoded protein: CASSALRTSCYNEQFF.

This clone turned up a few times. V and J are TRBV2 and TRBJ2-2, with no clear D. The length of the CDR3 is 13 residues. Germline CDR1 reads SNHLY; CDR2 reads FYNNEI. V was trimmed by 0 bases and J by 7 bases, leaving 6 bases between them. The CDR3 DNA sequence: TGTGCCAGCAGTGAAGCGAGGATCGGGGAGCTGTTTTTT. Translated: CASSEARIGELFF.

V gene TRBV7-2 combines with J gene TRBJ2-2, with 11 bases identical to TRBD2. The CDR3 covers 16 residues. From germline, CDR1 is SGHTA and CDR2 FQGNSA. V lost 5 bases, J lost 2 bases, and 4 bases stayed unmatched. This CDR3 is CASSPRLAGNTGELFF. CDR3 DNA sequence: TGTGCCAGCAGCCCCAGACTAGCGGGAAACACCGGGGAGCTGTTTTTT.

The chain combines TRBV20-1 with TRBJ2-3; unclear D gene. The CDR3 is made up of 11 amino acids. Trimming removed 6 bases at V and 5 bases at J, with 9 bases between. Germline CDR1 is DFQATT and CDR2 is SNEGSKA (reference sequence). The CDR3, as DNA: TGCAGTGCCCACTTAAGAGATACGCAGTATTTT. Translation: CSAHLRDTQYF.

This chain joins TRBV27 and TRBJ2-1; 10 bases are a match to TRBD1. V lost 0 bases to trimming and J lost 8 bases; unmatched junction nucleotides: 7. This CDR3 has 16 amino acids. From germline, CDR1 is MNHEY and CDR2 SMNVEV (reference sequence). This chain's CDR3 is CASSLSPGQGTHEQFF. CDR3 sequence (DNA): TGTGCCAGCAGTTTATCCCCGGGACAGGGGACCCATGAGCAGTTCTTC.

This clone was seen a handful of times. This CDR3 reads CASSLRAGEYNEQFF. In nucleotides, the CDR3 is TGTGCCAGCAGCTTGAGGGCAGGGGAATACAATGAGCAGTTCTTC. V and J are TRBV7-6 and TRBJ2-1; D perhaps matches TRBD1 (6 bases). V was shortened by 3 bases and J by 4 bases, with 13 bases between the two germline ends. CDR1 SGHVS and CDR2 FNYEAQ come from the germline V gene. This CDR3 contains 15 residues.

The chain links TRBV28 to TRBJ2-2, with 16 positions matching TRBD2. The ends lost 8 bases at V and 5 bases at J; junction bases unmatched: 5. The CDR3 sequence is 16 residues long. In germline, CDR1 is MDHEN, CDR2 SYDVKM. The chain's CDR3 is CASAGLAGGPTGELFF. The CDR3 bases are TGTGCCAGCGCGGGACTAGCGGGAGGGCCTACCGGGGAGCTGTTTTTT.

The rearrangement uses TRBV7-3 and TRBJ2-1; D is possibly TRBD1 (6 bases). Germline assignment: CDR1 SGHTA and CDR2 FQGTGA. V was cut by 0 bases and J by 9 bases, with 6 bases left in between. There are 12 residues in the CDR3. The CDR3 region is CASSLTGAEQFF. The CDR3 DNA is TGTGCCAGCAGCTTAACGGGGGCTGAGCAGTTCTTC.

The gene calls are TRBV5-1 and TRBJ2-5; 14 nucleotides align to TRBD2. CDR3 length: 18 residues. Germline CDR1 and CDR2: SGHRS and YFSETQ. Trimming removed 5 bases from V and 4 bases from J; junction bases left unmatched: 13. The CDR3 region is CASSPLRTSGRQRETQYF. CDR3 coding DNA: TGCGCCAGCAGTCCACTCCGGACTAGCGGGAGGCAGAGAGAGACCCAGTACTTC.

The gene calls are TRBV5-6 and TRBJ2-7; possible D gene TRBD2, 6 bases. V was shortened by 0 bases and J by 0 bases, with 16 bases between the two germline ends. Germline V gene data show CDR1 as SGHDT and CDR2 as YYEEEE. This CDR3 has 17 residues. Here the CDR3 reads CASSLGPSAAFSYEQYF. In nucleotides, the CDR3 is TGTGCCAGCAGCTTGGGGCCTAGCGCAGCATTCTCCTACGAGCAGTACTTC.

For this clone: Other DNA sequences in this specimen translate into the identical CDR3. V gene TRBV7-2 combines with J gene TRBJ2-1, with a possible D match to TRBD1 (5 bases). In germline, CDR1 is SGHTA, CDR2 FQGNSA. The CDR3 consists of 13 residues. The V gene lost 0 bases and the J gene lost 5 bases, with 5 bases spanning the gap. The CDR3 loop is CASSLAGDNEQFF. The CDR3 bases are TGTGCCAGCAGCTTAGCAGGGGACAATGAGCAGTTCTTC.

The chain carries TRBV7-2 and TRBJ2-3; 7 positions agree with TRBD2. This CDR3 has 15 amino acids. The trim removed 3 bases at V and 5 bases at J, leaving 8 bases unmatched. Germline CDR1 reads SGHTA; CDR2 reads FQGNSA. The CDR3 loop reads CASSLSAGKIDTQYF. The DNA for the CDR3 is TGTGCCAGCAGCTTGTCAGCGGGAAAGATAGATACGCAGTATTTT.

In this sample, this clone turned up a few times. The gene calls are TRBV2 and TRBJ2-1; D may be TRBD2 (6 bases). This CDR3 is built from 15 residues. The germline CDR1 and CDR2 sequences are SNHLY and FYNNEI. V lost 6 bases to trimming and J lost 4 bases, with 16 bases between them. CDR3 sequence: CASSDPGSTYNEQFF. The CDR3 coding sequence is TGTGCCAGCAGCGACCCCGGGAGTACTTACAATGAGCAGTTCTTC.